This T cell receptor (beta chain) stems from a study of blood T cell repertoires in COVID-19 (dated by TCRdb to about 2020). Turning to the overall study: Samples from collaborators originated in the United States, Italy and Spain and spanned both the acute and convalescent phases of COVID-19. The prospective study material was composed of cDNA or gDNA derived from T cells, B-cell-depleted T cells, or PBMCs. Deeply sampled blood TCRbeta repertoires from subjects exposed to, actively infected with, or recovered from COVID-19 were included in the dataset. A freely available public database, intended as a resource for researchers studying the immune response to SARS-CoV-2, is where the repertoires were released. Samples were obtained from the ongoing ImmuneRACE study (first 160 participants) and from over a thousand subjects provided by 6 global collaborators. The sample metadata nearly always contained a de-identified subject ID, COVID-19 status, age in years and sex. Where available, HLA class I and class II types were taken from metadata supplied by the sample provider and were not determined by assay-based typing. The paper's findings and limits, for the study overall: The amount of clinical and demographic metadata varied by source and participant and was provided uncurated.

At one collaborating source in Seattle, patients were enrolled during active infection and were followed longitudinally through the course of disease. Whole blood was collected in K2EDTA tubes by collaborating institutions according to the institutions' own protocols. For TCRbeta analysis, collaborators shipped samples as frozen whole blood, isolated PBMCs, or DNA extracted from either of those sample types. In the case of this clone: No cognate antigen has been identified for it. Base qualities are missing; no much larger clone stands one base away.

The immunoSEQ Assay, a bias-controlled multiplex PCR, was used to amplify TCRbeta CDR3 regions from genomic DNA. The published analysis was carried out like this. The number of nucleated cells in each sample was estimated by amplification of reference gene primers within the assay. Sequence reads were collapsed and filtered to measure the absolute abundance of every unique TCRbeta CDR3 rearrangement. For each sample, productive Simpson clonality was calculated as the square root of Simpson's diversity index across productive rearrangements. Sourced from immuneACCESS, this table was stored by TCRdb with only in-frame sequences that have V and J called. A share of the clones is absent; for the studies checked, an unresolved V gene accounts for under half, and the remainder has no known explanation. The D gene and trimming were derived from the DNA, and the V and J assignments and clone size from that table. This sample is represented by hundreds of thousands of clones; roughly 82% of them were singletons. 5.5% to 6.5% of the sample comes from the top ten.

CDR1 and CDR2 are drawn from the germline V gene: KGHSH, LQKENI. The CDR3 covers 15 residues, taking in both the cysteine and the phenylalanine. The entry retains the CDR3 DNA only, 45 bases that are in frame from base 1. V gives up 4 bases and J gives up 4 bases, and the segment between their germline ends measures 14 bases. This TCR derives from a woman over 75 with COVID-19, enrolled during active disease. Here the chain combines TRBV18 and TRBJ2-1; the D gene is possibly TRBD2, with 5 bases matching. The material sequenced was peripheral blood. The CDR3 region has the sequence CASSREQMAYNEQFF. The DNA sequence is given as TGTGCCAGCTCACGGGAGCAGATGGCGTACAATGAGCAGTTCTTC.